Below are 21 T cell receptor beta chains sequenced from a single sample in a study of beta chain features in type 1 diabetes. General study findings and limits: Significant though moderate, a shortening of TCRB CDR3s appeared in all four CD4+ subsets of Type 1 diabetes patients.

Their target antigens are unknown. As every portion of the isolated RNA was reverse transcribed, the sequencing read expressed TCRB transcripts. Using immunoSEQ multiplex PCR, the repertoire was profiled, and TCRdb retains in-frame clones only, with some absent. The sample lists about 660,000 clones, roughly an eighth occurring once. The source material was naive CD4+ T cells from blood. The receptors were sampled from a young man with type 1 diabetes.

This clone was counted only a few times. V is TRBV9 and J is TRBJ1-5; the match to TRBD1 covers 8 bases. CDR1 and CDR2 from the germline V gene are SGDLS and YYNGEE. The CDR3 runs to 17 residues. Trimming removed 2 bases from V and 5 bases from J; junction bases left unmatched: 12. This chain's CDR3 is CASSVLKTGVKDQPQHF. CDR3 sequence (DNA): TGTGCCAGCAGCGTCCTAAAGACAGGGGTAAAGGATCAGCCCCAGCATTTT. The entire variable domain, with the rest obtained from reference TRBV9 and TRBJ1-5, is as follows: DSGVTQTPKHLITATGQRVTLRCSPRSGDLSVYWYQQSLDQGLQFLIQYYNGEERAKGNILERFSAQQFPDLHSELNLSSLELGDSALYFCASSVLKTGVKDQPQHFGDGTRLSIL.

This clone was detected only a few times. V gene TRBV2 combines with J gene TRBJ2-3, with 11 bases aligning to TRBD2. The germline gives CDR1 SNHLY, CDR2 FYNNEI. Unmatched junction bases numbered 8, after V lost 7 bases and J lost 2 bases. The CDR3 loop spans 16 amino acids. CDR3 sequence: CASTRTSGRFTDTQYF. The CDR3 DNA reads as TGTGCCAGCACTCGCACTAGCGGGAGATTCACAGATACGCAGTATTTT.

The rearrangement links TRBV15 to TRBJ2-7; D not certain. The CDR3 sequence is 14 residues long. CDR1 and CDR2 from the germline V gene are LNHNV and YYDKDF (reference sequence). V gave up 3 bases and J gave up 0 bases, with 9 bases separating them. CDR3 DNA: TGTGCCACCAGCAGTCTCAGAGCCTCCTACGAGCAGTACTTC. It is translated as CATSSLRASYEQYF.

This rearrangement joins TRBV6-5 to TRBJ2-1; TRBD2 might be the D (6 bases). Germline-derived CDR1 and CDR2 are MNHEY and SVGAGI. This CDR3 region has 14 residues. V was pared by 6 bases and J by 4 bases, with 13 bases between. The DNA for the CDR3 is TGTGCCAGCAGCTACGGGAGCGTTTACAATGAGCAGTTCTTC. This gives the protein CASSYGSVYNEQFF.

In DNA, the CDR3 is TGTGCCAGCAGAGGCGGGACAGGGGGTTACAATGAGCAGTTCTTC. This gives the protein CASRGGTGGYNEQFF. The genes are TRBV9 and TRBJ2-1, with TRBD1 matching over 11 bases. Germline loops: CDR1 SGDLS, CDR2 YYNGEE. V shed 5 bases, J shed 4 bases, and the junction held 5 bases outside the gene matches. The CDR3 sequence is 15 residues long.

This chain connects TRBV29-1 to TRBJ2-3; possible D gene TRBD2, 6 bases. Germline V gene data show CDR1 as SQVTM and CDR2 as ANQGSEA. Between the trimmed V and J ends, which lost 5 bases and 0 bases, there was a span of 12 bases. The CDR3 extends over 14 amino acids. This chain's CDR3 is CSVLAGYSTDTQYF. In nucleotides, the CDR3 is TGCAGCGTTCTCGCGGGGTATAGCACAGATACGCAGTATTTT.

V is TRBV4-3 and J is TRBJ1-1, with 10 nucleotides matching TRBD1. The germline gives CDR1 LGHNA, CDR2 YSLEER. The V gene end was trimmed by 3 bases and the J gene end by 3 bases; junction bases not matched to a gene: 22. The CDR3 sequence is 21 residues long. The CDR3 DNA is TGCGCCAGCAGCCACTCGACTACTTCCCGGGACAGGGGATGGGTAGACACTGAAGCTTTCTTT. It encodes CASSHSTTSRDRGWVDTEAFF.

This chain joins TRBV2 and TRBJ2-3, with D unclear. With 8 bases removed from V and 0 bases from J, the gap between germline ends came to 12 bases. The CDR3 extends over 14 amino acids. Looked up from germline, CDR1 is SNHLY and CDR2 is FYNNEI. The CDR3 bases are TGTGCCAGCGGACCCTGGGCGAGCACAGATACGCAGTATTTT. Protein sequence: CASGPWASTDTQYF.

V usage is TRBV29-1 and J usage is TRBJ2-7, with TRBD2 identical over 9 bases. Unmatched junction bases numbered 12, after V lost 6 bases and J lost 6 bases. Germline loops: CDR1 SQVTM, CDR2 ANQGSEA. This CDR3 is built from 14 residues. The CDR3 DNA is TGCAGCGTCTACGTAGCGGGAGTGGCCCGCGAGCAGTACTTC. Translated, it gives CSVYVAGVAREQYF.

This clone has more than one count but fewer than ten. The rearrangement uses TRBV9 and TRBJ2-2; 12 bases match TRBD2. The CDR3 is 16 residues long. V trimming: 1 base; J trimming: 4 bases; junction bases outside the gene matches: 2. Germline lookup yields CDR1 SGDLS and CDR2 YYNGEE. CDR3 residues: CASSVTSGGPTGELFF. CDR3 DNA: TGTGCCAGCAGCGTAACTAGCGGGGGGCCCACCGGGGAGCTGTTTTTT.

This clone was seen only a few times. This chain uses TRBV29-1 with TRBJ2-3, with TRBD2 matching over 8 bases. The CDR3 spans 14 residues. CDR1 is SQVTM, CDR2 ANQGSEA, per germline. The J segment lost 0 bases and the V segment lost 3 bases, leaving 2 bases of the junction unmatched. The CDR3 protein is CSVEAGGSTDTQYF. In DNA form, the CDR3 reads TGCAGCGTTGAGGCGGGGGGCAGCACAGATACGCAGTATTTT.

This clone was counted only a few times. J is TRBJ1-4 and V is TRBV12-5; D unclear. Germline V gene data show CDR1 as LGHNT and CDR2 as FRNRAP. CDR3 size: 15 residues. V dropped 6 bases and J dropped 4 bases, with 15 bases sitting between them. The CDR3 coding sequence is TGTGCTAGTGGGCCAGCTACGCAAGATAATGAAAAACTGTTTTTT. Its translation is CASGPATQDNEKLFF. Variable domain in full (rest from reference TRBV12-5 and TRBJ1-4): DARVTQTPRHKVTEMGQEVTMRCQPILGHNTVFWYRQTMMQGLELLAYFRNRAPLDDSGMPKDRFSAEMPDATLATLKIQPSEPRDSAVYFCASGPATQDNEKLFFGSGTQLSVL.

A few counts support this clone. This chain uses TRBV4-3 with TRBJ1-5; D is unclear. Trimming removed 0 bases from V and 4 bases from J, with 7 bases in between. From germline, CDR1 is LGHNA and CDR2 YSLEER. This CDR3 has 14 residues. The CDR3 reads CASSQEQRNQPQHF. The CDR3 region has the DNA TGCGCCAGCAGCCAAGAACAACGAAATCAGCCCCAGCATTTT.

This rearrangement joins TRBV29-1 to TRBJ2-1; 12 nucleotides match TRBD2. The CDR3 consists of 17 residues. The germline V gene encodes CDR1 SQVTM and CDR2 ANQGSEA. The J segment lost 1 base and the V segment lost 5 bases, leaving 9 bases of the junction unmatched. The CDR3: CSVRLGLAGTSYNEQFF. The DNA of the CDR3 is TGCAGCGTTCGATTAGGACTAGCGGGGACTTCCTACAATGAGCAGTTCTTC.

This clone was counted only a few times. The DNA for the CDR3 is TGTGCCAGCTCACTTTTTGGAGTTAGGGGAGATACGCAGTATTTT. Translation: CASSLFGVRGDTQYF. This rearrangement joins TRBV18 to TRBJ2-3; a possible D gene is TRBD1 (5 bases). The V gene lost 4 bases and the J gene lost 5 bases, with 16 bases spanning the gap. The CDR3 covers 15 residues. The germline V gene has CDR1 KGHSH and CDR2 LQKENI.

Only a few counts were recorded for this clone. The chain is built from TRBV5-1 and TRBJ1-2, with D possibly TRBD1 on 5 matching bases. CDR1 SGHRS and CDR2 YFSETQ come from the germline V gene. This CDR3 contains 15 residues. Trimming shortened V by 3 bases and J by 8 bases, and 20 bases separated the two germline ends. The chain's CDR3 is CASSWGPEGTLGYTF. The CDR3 DNA sequence: TGCGCCAGCAGCTGGGGACCGGAAGGGACTCTCGGCTACACCTTC.

The chain combines TRBV11-2 with TRBJ2-2; 14 bases match TRBD2. Germline CDR1 reads SGHAT; CDR2 reads FQNNGV. The CDR3 spans 18 residues. J lost 4 bases, V lost 5 bases, and 9 bases had no gene match. The chain's CDR3 is CASSPTSGRAVGTGELFF. The CDR3, as DNA: TGTGCCAGCAGCCCGACTAGCGGGAGGGCCGTAGGCACCGGGGAGCTGTTTTTT.

This clone was counted between two and nine times. The V gene is TRBV10-3, the J gene TRBJ1-2; D gene unclear. Germline lookup yields CDR1 ENHRY and CDR2 SYGVKD. The V and J ends lost 9 bases and 6 bases respectively, with 17 bases between them. The CDR3 runs 13 residues. The CDR3 sequence: CAIYFGLGNGYTF. The CDR3 DNA reads as TGTGCCATTTACTTCGGACTGGGAAATGGCTACACCTTC.

The V and J genes are TRBV30 and TRBJ2-1; TRBD2 aligns across 10 bases. J gave up 7 bases and V 8 bases, and 14 bases lay outside the gene matches. This CDR3 comprises 15 residues. Germline CDR1 GTSNPN, CDR2 SVGIG (reference sequence). CDR3 in DNA: TGTGCCCGAGCCCCCCCTAGCGGGAGTCCTAATGAGCAGTTCTTC. Translation: CARAPPSGSPNEQFF.

The V and J genes are TRBV6-5 and TRBJ1-2; D unresolved. The germline V gene has CDR1 MNHEY and CDR2 SVGAGI. This CDR3 comprises 15 residues. V shed 5 bases and J shed 4 bases, with 17 bases lying between them. This CDR3 reads CASSRSSRNLYGYTF. CDR3 DNA sequence: TGTGCCAGCAGTCGATCGAGCCGAAACCTCTATGGCTACACCTTC.

This clone has only a few counts. The chain has TRBV2 and TRBJ2-5; D is unclear. Looked up from germline, CDR1 is SNHLY and CDR2 is FYNNEI. V was trimmed by 6 bases and J by 5 bases, leaving 7 bases between them. CDR3 length: 11 amino acids. CDR3 protein: CASSPEETQYF. Written as DNA, the CDR3 is TGTGCCAGCAGCCCCGAGGAGACCCAGTACTTC. The full variable domain, rest sourced from reference TRBV2 and TRBJ2-5, is EPEVTQTPSHQVTQMGQEVILRCVPISNHLYFYWYRQILGQKVEFLVSFYNNEISEKSEIFDDQFSVERPDGSNFTLKIRSTKLEDSAMYFCASSPEETQYFGPGTRLLVL.